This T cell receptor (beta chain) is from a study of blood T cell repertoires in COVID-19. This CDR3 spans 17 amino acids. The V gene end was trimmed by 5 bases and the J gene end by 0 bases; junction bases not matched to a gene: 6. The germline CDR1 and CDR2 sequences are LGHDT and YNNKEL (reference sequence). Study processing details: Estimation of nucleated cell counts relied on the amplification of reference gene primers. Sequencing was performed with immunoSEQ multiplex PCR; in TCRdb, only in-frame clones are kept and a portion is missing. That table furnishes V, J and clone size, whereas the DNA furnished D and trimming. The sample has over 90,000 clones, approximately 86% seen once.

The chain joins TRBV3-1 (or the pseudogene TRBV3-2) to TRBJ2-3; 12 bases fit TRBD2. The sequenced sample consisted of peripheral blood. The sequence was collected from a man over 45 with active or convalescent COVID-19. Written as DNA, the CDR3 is TGTGCCAGCAGCTCCCGGACTAGCGGGATTAGCACAGATACGCAGTATTTT. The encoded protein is CASSSRTSGISTDTQYF.